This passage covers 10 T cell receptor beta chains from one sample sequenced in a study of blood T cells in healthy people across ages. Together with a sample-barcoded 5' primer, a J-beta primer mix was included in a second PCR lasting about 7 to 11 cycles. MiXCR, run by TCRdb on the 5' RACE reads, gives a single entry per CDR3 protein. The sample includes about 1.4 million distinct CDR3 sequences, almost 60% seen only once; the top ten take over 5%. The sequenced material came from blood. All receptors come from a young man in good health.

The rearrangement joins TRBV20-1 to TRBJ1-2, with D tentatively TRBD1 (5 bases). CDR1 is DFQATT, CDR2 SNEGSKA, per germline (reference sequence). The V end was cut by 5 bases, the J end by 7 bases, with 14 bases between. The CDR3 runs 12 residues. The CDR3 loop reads CSAHRGRGGYTF. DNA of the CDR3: TGCAGTGCTCACCGGGGGAGGGGTGGCTACACCTTC.

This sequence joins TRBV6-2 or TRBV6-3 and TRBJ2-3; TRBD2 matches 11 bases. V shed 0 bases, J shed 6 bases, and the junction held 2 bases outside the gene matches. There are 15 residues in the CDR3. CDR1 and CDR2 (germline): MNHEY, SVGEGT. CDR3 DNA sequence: TGTGCCAGCAGTTACTCGCGACTAGCGGGGGATACGCAGTATTTT. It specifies CASSYSRLAGDTQYF.

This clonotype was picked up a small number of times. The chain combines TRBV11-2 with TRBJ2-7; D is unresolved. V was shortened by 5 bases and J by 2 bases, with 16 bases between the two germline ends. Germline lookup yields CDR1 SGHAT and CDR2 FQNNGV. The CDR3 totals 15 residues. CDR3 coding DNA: TGTGCCAGCAGCACCGCACAGAGCTTCACCTACGAGCAGTACTTC. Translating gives CASSTAQSFTYEQYF.

DNA of the CDR3: TGCGCCAGCAGCCAAGATGGGACTCGGGGAGGATCACCCCTCCACTTT. Translating gives CASSQDGTRGGSPLHF. The gene calls are TRBV4-1 and TRBJ1-6; TRBD1 might be the D (5 bases). Germline values: CDR1 MGHRA, CDR2 YSYEKL. The CDR3 is made up of 16 amino acids. Trimming took off 0 bases at V and 10 bases at J, with 16 bases between the two ends.

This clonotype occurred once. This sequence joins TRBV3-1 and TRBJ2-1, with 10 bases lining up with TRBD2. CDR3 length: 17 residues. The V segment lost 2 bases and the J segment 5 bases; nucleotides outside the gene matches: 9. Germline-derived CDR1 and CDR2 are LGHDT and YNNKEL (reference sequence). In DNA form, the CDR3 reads TGTGCCAGCAGCCAAATAGATAGCGGGAGGACTAACAATGAGCAGTTCTTC. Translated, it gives CASSQIDSGRTNNEQFF.

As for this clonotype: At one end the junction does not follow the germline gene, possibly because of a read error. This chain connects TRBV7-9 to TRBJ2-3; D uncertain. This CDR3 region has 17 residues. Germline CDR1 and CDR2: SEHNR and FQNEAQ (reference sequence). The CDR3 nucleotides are TGTGTCAGCAGCTCCTATTCGCGGACGGGCTCCACAGATACGCAGTATTTT. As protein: CVSSSYSRTGSTDTQYF. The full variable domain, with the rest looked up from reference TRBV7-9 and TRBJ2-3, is DTGVSQNPRHKITKRGQNVTFRCDPISEHNRLYWYRQTLGQGPEFLTYFQNEAQLEKSRLLSDRFSAERPKGSFSTLEIQRTEQGDSAMYLCVSSSYSRTGSTDTQYFGPGTRLTVL.

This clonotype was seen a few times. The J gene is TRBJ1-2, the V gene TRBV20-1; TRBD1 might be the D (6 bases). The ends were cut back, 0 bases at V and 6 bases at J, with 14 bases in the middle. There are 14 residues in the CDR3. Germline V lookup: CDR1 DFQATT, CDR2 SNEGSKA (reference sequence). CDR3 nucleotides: TGCAGTGCTAGAGATTATCGGGGGGCTGATGGCTACACCTTC. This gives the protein CSARDYRGADGYTF.

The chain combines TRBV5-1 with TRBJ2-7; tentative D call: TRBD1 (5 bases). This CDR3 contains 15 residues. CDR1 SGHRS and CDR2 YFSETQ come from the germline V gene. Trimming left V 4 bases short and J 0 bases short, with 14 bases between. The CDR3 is CASSEGDSHSYEQYF. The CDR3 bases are TGCGCCAGCAGCGAAGGAGACAGCCACTCCTACGAGCAGTACTTC.

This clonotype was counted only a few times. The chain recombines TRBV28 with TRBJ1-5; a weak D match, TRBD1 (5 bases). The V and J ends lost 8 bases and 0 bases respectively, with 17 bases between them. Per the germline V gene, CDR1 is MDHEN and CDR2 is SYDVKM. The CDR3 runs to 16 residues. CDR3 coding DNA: TGTGCCAGCGACGGGACGGAGGGTTATAGCAATCAGCCCCAGCATTTT. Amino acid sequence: CASDGTEGYSNQPQHF.

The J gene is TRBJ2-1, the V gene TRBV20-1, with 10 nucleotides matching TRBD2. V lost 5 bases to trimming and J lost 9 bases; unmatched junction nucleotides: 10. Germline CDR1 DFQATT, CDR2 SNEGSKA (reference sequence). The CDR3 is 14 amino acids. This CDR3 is CSARGTSVGGEQFF. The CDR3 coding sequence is TGCAGTGCTCGAGGGACTAGCGTGGGAGGTGAGCAGTTCTTC.